The 23 T cell receptor beta chains presented below share a single source sample, sequenced in a study of cytomegalovirus exposure and HLA in healthy donors. Both 60 Vbeta primers and 13 Jbeta primers went into the PCR. Libraries were prepared by immunoSEQ multiplex PCR; TCRdb keeps only in-frame clonotypes and omits some of them. The specimen's table records some 200,000 clones. The sequenced sample was PBMCs. The receptors come from a girl aged 2 to 9 in good health and CMV-seropositive.

The chain uses TRBV28 and TRBJ2-3; 8 bases line up with TRBD1. This CDR3 is built from 15 residues. Germline CDR1 is MDHEN and CDR2 is SYDVKM. The J segment lost 1 base and the V segment lost 3 bases, leaving 3 bases of the junction unmatched. The CDR3 coding sequence is TGTGCCAGCAGTTTCCCGGGACAGGGCACAGATACGCAGTATTTT. The encoded protein is CASSFPGQGTDTQYF.

The chain has TRBV2 and TRBJ1-3; D call uncertain. CDR1 is SNHLY, CDR2 FYNNEI, per germline. V lost 7 bases, J lost 0 bases, and 13 bases lay in between. The CDR3 runs to 15 residues. In DNA form, the CDR3 reads TGTGCCAGCAATCGCAGACCTAGCTCTGGAAACACCATATATTTT. This translates into CASNRRPSSGNTIYF. The whole variable domain, filled in from reference TRBV2 and TRBJ1-3, reads EPEVTQTPSHQVTQMGQEVILRCVPISNHLYFYWYRQILGQKVEFLVSFYNNEISEKSEIFDDQFSVERPDGSNFTLKIRSTKLEDSAMYFCASNRRPSSGNTIYFGEGSWLTVV.

J is TRBJ2-2 and V is TRBV18; a possible D gene is TRBD1 (6 bases). The CDR3 is made up of 15 amino acids. Germline loops: CDR1 KGHSH, CDR2 LQKENI. V gave up 6 bases and J gave up 2 bases, with 13 bases separating them. The CDR3 protein is CASSQVGANTGELFF. As DNA, the CDR3 is TGTGCCAGCTCGCAAGTGGGGGCAAACACCGGGGAGCTGTTTTTT.

This rearrangement joins TRBV7-8 to TRBJ2-7; 7 bases agree with TRBD1. The ends lost 2 bases at V and 2 bases at J; junction bases unmatched: 9. The CDR3 extends over 16 amino acids. CDR1 SGHVS and CDR2 FQNEAQ come from the germline V gene. CDR3 in amino acids: CASSLTRDRNPYEQYF. The DNA for the CDR3 is TGTGCCAGCAGCTTAACGAGGGACAGAAACCCCTACGAGCAGTACTTC. Full variable domain (missing parts from reference TRBV7-8 and TRBJ2-7): GAGVSQSPRYKVAKRGQDVALRCDPISGHVSLFWYQQALGQGPEFLTYFQNEAQLDKSGLPSDRFFAERPEGSVSTLKIQRTQQEDSAVYLCASSLTRDRNPYEQYFGPGTRLTVT.

The gene calls are TRBV14 and TRBJ2-1; D call uncertain. Trimming left V 5 bases short and J 7 bases short, with 6 bases between. Per germline, CDR1 SGHDN and CDR2 FVKESK. The CDR3 is 11 residues long. The CDR3 protein is CASSGPNEQFF. The CDR3 nucleotides read TGTGCCAGCAGCGGGCCTAATGAGCAGTTCTTC.

The chain is built from TRBV28 and TRBJ2-1; TRBD1 agrees at 8 bases. CDR1 MDHEN and CDR2 SYDVKM come from the germline V gene. J lost 7 bases, V lost 4 bases, and 12 bases had no gene match. The CDR3 has 16 residues. Written as DNA, the CDR3 is TGTGCCAGCAGTTCGCTGACAGGGGCGTTGGGAAATGAGCAGTTCTTC. Translating it yields CASSSLTGALGNEQFF. The full variable domain, with the rest looked up from reference TRBV28 and TRBJ2-1, is DVKVTQSSRYLVKRTGEKVFLECVQDMDHENMFWYRQDPGLGLRLIYFSYDVKMKEKGDIPEGYSVSREKKERFSLILESASTNQTSMYLCASSSLTGALGNEQFFGPGTRLTVL.

The J gene is TRBJ2-6, the V gene TRBV28, with TRBD1 matching 12 bases. The germline V gene has CDR1 MDHEN and CDR2 SYDVKM. The CDR3 loop spans 17 amino acids. The V segment lost 7 bases and the J segment 7 bases; nucleotides outside the gene matches: 11. The chain's CDR3 is CASTFGTGGVSANVLTF. The CDR3 nucleotides read TGTGCCAGCACCTTTGGGACAGGGGGCGTCAGCGCCAACGTCCTGACTTTC.

This chain joins TRBV28 and TRBJ1-2, with 9 nucleotides matching TRBD1. The CDR3 totals 15 residues. The germline gives CDR1 MDHEN, CDR2 SYDVKM. The V segment lost 1 base and the J segment 5 bases; nucleotides outside the gene matches: 5. The CDR3 nucleotides read TGTGCCAGCAGTTTATCCCCACAGGGGGCGTATGGCTACACCTTC. This gives the protein CASSLSPQGAYGYTF.

The chain is built from TRBV18 and TRBJ2-5; D may be TRBD1 (6 bases). The germline V and J ends were trimmed by 2 bases and 1 base, with 8 bases remaining between them. The CDR3 is 14 amino acids. Per the germline V gene, CDR1 is KGHSH and CDR2 is LQKENI. The CDR3 here is CASSPTGTQETQYF. The CDR3 DNA is TGTGCCAGCTCACCAACAGGGACCCAAGAGACCCAGTACTTC.

The genes are TRBV30 and TRBJ2-3; unclear D gene. In germline, CDR1 is GTSNPN, CDR2 SVGIG (reference sequence). This CDR3 is 13 amino acids long. The germline V and J ends were trimmed by 0 bases and 3 bases, with 7 bases remaining between them. As DNA, the CDR3 is TGTGCCTGGAGTGTCGGCGGTACAGATACGCAGTATTTT. Protein: CAWSVGGTDTQYF. Variable domain in full (rest from reference TRBV30 and TRBJ2-3): SQTIHQWPATLVQPVGSPLSLECTVEGTSNPNLYWYRQAAGRGLQLLFYSVGIGQISSEVPQNLSASRPQDRQFILSSKKLLLSDSGFYLCAWSVGGTDTQYFGPGTRLTVL.

The CDR3 loop reads CASSDESSGANVLTF. CDR3 nucleotide sequence: TGTGCCAGCAGTGACGAGTCATCTGGGGCCAACGTCCTGACTTTC. The chain has TRBV6-4 and TRBJ2-6; unclear D gene. Deletions cut 2 bases from V and 1 base from J, with 6 bases between. Per germline, CDR1 MRHNA and CDR2 SNTAGT. The length of the CDR3 is 15 residues.

The V and J genes are TRBV30 and TRBJ1-1, with D perhaps TRBD1 (5 bases). The CDR3 totals 13 residues. Germline V gene sequence: CDR1 GTSNPN, CDR2 SVGIG (reference sequence). V shed 6 bases and J shed 7 bases, with 18 bases lying between them. CDR3 bases: TGTGCCTGTTATCCGTTTCAGGGTTTTGAAGCTTTCTTT. Translation gives CACYPFQGFEAFF.

The chain combines TRBV7-9 with TRBJ1-3; D may be TRBD1 (6 bases). CDR1 SEHNR and CDR2 FQNEAQ come from the germline V gene (reference sequence). Between the trimmed V and J ends, which lost 3 bases and 0 bases, there was a span of 15 bases. CDR3 length: 17 amino acids. CDR3 protein: CASSFPTGGPSGNTIYF. The DNA of the CDR3 is TGTGCCAGCAGCTTCCCCACGGGGGGGCCCTCTGGAAACACCATATATTTT. Full variable domain (remainder filled in from reference TRBV7-9 and TRBJ1-3): DTGVSQNPRHKITKRGQNVTFRCDPISEHNRLYWYRQTLGQGPEFLTYFQNEAQLEKSRLLSDRFSAERPKGSFSTLEIQRTEQGDSAMYLCASSFPTGGPSGNTIYFGEGSWLTVV.

The chain is built from TRBV14 and TRBJ2-1, with D possibly matching TRBD1 (5 bases). CDR3 length equals 18 residues. Deletions cut 4 bases from V and 0 bases from J, with 19 bases between. Germline-derived CDR1 and CDR2 are SGHDN and FVKESK. The CDR3, as DNA: TGTGCCAGCAGCCCTGCAGGGAACCCCCCGAGCTCCTACAATGAGCAGTTCTTC. The encoded protein is CASSPAGNPPSSYNEQFF. The full variable domain, with the rest looked up from reference TRBV14 and TRBJ2-1, is EAGVTQFPSHSVIEKGQTVTLRCDPISGHDNLYWYRRVMGKEIKFLLHFVKESKQDESGMPNNRFLAERTGGTYSTLKVQPAELEDSGVYFCASSPAGNPPSSYNEQFFGPGTRLTVL.

The chain has TRBV2 and TRBJ1-5; 7 nucleotides agree with TRBD1. V was pared by 2 bases and J by 1 base, with 2 bases of the junction left unmatched. The CDR3 is 15 amino acids. Germline-derived CDR1 and CDR2 are SNHLY and FYNNEI. The CDR3 bases are TGTGCCAGCAGTGAACTCAGGGGGAGCAATCAGCCCCAGCATTTT. Translated: CASSELRGSNQPQHF.

This chain links TRBV28 with TRBJ2-1; the match to TRBD2 covers 11 bases. The V gene end was trimmed by 6 bases and the J gene end by 7 bases; junction bases not matched to a gene: 8. The CDR3 has 15 amino acids. Germline V gene lookup returns CDR1 MDHEN and CDR2 SYDVKM. In DNA form, the CDR3 reads TGTGCCAGCAGCCAAACTAGCGGGAGACGAAATGAGCAGTTCTTC. Its protein is CASSQTSGRRNEQFF. The whole variable domain, remainder taken from reference TRBV28 and TRBJ2-1, is DVKVTQSSRYLVKRTGEKVFLECVQDMDHENMFWYRQDPGLGLRLIYFSYDVKMKEKGDIPEGYSVSREKKERFSLILESASTNQTSMYLCASSQTSGRRNEQFFGPGTRLTVL.

The V gene is TRBV28, the J gene TRBJ2-6, with TRBD1 identical over 8 bases. Germline V gene lookup returns CDR1 MDHEN and CDR2 SYDVKM. With V trimmed by 4 bases and J by 0 bases, 5 bases remained unmatched. The CDR3 consists of 17 residues. CDR3 residues: CASSSRGRSSGANVLTF. In nucleotides, the CDR3 is TGTGCCAGCAGTTCCAGGGGGCGAAGCTCTGGGGCCAACGTCCTGACTTTC.

The chain employs TRBV28 and TRBJ1-5, with TRBD1 matching over 9 bases. The germline V gene encodes CDR1 MDHEN and CDR2 SYDVKM. With V trimmed by 2 bases and J by 9 bases, 8 bases remained unmatched. CDR3 length: 15 residues. CDR3 loop: CASSLLDRGYLPQHF. CDR3 coding DNA: TGTGCCAGCAGTTTACTGGACAGGGGTTATCTGCCCCAGCATTTT.

The genes are TRBV23-1 and TRBJ2-2; 13 nucleotides match TRBD2. TRBV23-1 is an ORF, with its function uncertain. With 2 bases clipped from V and 6 bases from J, the junction kept 0 bases outside the gene matches. The CDR3 spans 15 residues. CDR3 amino acids: CASSQTSGRAGELFF. In DNA form, the CDR3 reads TGCGCCAGCAGTCAAACTAGCGGGAGGGCCGGGGAGCTGTTTTTT.

The gene calls are TRBV27 and TRBJ2-7, with TRBD1 matching 7 bases. Trimming at V came to 4 bases and at J to 1 base, leaving 7 bases not matched to a gene. Germline-derived CDR1 and CDR2 are MNHEY and SMNVEV (reference sequence). CDR3 length: 15 residues. In DNA, the CDR3 is TGTGCCAGCAGTTCCCTATCGACAGGGTCCTACGAGCAGTACTTC. Amino acid sequence: CASSSLSTGSYEQYF.

The CDR3 is CASSRGDRESAEAFF. For the CDR3, the DNA is TGTGCCAGCAGCCGGGGGGACAGGGAATCGGCTGAAGCTTTCTTT. The chain uses TRBV5-6 and TRBJ1-1; 9 bases match TRBD1. The ends lost 4 bases at V and 6 bases at J; junction bases unmatched: 10. The CDR3 is made up of 15 amino acids. Germline loops: CDR1 SGHDT, CDR2 YYEEEE.

The CDR3 protein is CASSEVGSLADYYNEQFF. The CDR3 DNA sequence: TGTGCCAGCAGTGAAGTAGGTAGTCTAGCGGACTATTACAATGAGCAGTTCTTC. V and J are TRBV2 and TRBJ2-1; 7 bases map to TRBD2. The CDR3 spans 18 residues. In germline, CDR1 is SNHLY, CDR2 FYNNEI. The V segment lost 1 base and the J segment 4 bases; nucleotides outside the gene matches: 13. Complete variable domain (other parts from reference TRBV2 and TRBJ2-1): EPEVTQTPSHQVTQMGQEVILRCVPISNHLYFYWYRQILGQKVEFLVSFYNNEISEKSEIFDDQFSVERPDGSNFTLKIRSTKLEDSAMYFCASSEVGSLADYYNEQFFGPGTRLTVL.

The rearrangement joins TRBV28 to TRBJ2-1; 12 bases map to TRBD2. CDR3 size: 16 residues. V shed 6 bases and J 7 bases; nucleotides not matched to a gene: 10. Germline values: CDR1 MDHEN, CDR2 SYDVKM. The CDR3 here is CASRKTSGSRGNEQFF. In nucleotides, the CDR3 is TGTGCCAGCAGGAAGACTAGCGGGAGTAGAGGGAATGAGCAGTTCTTC.